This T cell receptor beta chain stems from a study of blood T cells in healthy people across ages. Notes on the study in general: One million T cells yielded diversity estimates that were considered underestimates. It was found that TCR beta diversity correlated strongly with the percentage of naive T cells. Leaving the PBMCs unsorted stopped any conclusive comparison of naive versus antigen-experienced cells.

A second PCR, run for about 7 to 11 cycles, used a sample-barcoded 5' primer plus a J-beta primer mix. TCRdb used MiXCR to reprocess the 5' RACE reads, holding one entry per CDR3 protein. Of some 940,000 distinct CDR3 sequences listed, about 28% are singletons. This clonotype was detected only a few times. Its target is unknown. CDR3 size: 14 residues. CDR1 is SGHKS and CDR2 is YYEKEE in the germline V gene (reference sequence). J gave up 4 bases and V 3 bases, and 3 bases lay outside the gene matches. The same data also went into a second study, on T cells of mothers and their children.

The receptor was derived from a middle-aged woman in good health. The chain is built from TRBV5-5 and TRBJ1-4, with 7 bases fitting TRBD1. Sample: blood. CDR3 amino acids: CASSWTGRNEKLFF. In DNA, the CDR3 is TGTGCCAGCAGCTGGACAGGCCGTAATGAAAAACTGTTTTTT.